The 4 T cell receptor beta chains reported below all come from one sample, sequenced in a study of blood T cell repertoires in COVID-19. The protocol was immunoSEQ multiplex PCR, while the TCRdb copy is restricted to in-frame clones and leaves out a portion. The data show under 110,000 clones, 80% to 90% seen once. Sequenced material: peripheral blood. These receptors all stem from a woman in her 30s with acute or convalescent COVID-19.

This chain joins TRBV29-1 and TRBJ2-7, with D possibly matching TRBD2 (7 bases). Germline V gene data show CDR1 as SQVTM and CDR2 as ANQGSEA. This CDR3 comprises 15 residues. V shed 1 base and J shed 0 bases, with 13 bases lying between them. This CDR3 reads CSVEVGGQSSYEQYF. The DNA of the CDR3 is TGCAGCGTTGAAGTGGGGGGGCAGTCCTCCTACGAGCAGTACTTC.

This clone was seen a handful of times. J is TRBJ1-6 and V is TRBV27; D not resolved. This CDR3 is built from 13 residues. Trimming took 6 bases from V and 7 from J, leaving 10 bases between them. Germline V gene sequence: CDR1 MNHEY, CDR2 SMNVEV (reference sequence). CDR3 sequence reads: CASRQQLNSPLHF. The CDR3 DNA reads TGTGCCAGCAGACAACAGTTAAATTCACCCCTCCACTTT.

V is TRBV7-9 and J is TRBJ2-7, with a tentative D call TRBD2 (5 bases). CDR1 and CDR2 (germline): SEHNR, FQNEAQ (reference sequence). This CDR3 is built from 16 residues. Trimming stripped 2 bases from V and 2 bases from J, with 16 bases between. CDR3 coding DNA: TGTGCCAGCAGCTTATCCTTAAGCGGCGATACCTACGAGCAGTACTTC. This translates into CASSLSLSGDTYEQYF.

The chain joins TRBV3-1 (or the pseudogene TRBV3-2) to TRBJ1-3; tentative D call: TRBD1 (5 bases). Germline V gives CDR1 LGHDT, CDR2 YNNKEL (reference sequence). V lost 5 bases, J lost 7 bases, and 15 bases lay in between. The CDR3 is 14 residues long. The CDR3 bases are TGTGCCAGCAGCTGGGGCCCTTTAGGGAACACCATATATTTT. This codes for CASSWGPLGNTIYF.